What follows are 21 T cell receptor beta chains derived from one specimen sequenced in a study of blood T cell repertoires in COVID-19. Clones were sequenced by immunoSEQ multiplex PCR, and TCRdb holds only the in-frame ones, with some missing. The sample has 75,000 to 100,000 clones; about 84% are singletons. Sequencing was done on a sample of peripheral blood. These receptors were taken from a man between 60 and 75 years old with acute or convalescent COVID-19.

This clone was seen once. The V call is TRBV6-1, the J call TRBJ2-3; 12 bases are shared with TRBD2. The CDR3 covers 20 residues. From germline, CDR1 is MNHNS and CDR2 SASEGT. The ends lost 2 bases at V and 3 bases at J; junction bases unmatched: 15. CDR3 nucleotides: TGTGCCAGCAGTGAAACGGTTGGGGGGACTAGCGGGCGCTTAACAGATACGCAGTATTTT. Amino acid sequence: CASSETVGGTSGRLTDTQYF.

The CDR3 protein is CASSIGTGPKETQYF. CDR3 nucleotides: TGTGCCAGTAGTATAGGGACAGGGCCCAAAGAGACCCAGTACTTC. The chain carries TRBV19 and TRBJ2-5; 8 bases line up with TRBD1. Trimming cost V 1 base and J 3 bases; bases outside gene matches: 4. The CDR3 totals 15 residues. The germline gives CDR1 LNHDA, CDR2 SQIVND (reference sequence).

The CDR3 loop is CASSRSGGNQPQHF. CDR3 nucleotides: TGTGCCAGCAGCAGGTCAGGGGGCAATCAGCCCCAGCATTTT. The V and J genes are TRBV9 and TRBJ1-5; the D gene is possibly TRBD1 (6 bases). Trimming left V 4 bases short and J 2 bases short, with 10 bases between. This CDR3 is 14 amino acids long. The germline gives CDR1 SGDLS, CDR2 YYNGEE.

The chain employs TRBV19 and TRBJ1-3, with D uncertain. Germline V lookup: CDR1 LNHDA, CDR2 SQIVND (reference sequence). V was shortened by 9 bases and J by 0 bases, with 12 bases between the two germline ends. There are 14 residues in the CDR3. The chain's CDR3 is CARGENISGNTIYF. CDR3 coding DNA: TGTGCCAGAGGAGAGAATATCTCTGGAAACACCATATATTTT.

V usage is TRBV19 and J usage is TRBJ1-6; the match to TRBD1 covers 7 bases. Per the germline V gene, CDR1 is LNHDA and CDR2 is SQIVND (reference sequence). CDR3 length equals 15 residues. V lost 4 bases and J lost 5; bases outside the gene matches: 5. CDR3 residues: CASSRGGADNSPLHF. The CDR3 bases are TGTGCCAGTAGTAGAGGGGGCGCCGATAATTCACCCCTCCACTTT.

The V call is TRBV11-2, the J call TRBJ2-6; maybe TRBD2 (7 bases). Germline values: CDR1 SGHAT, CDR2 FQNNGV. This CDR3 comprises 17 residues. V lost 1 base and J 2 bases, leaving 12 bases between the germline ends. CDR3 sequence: CASSLVRGAAGANVLTF. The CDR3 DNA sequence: TGTGCCAGCAGCTTAGTTCGGGGGGCTGCTGGGGCCAACGTCCTGACTTTC.

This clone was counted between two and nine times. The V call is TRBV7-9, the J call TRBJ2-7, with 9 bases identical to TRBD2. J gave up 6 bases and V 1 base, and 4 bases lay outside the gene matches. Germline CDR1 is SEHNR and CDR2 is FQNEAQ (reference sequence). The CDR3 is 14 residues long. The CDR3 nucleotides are TGTGCCAGCAGCTTAGGGACTAGCGTTGTCGAGCAGTACTTC. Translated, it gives CASSLGTSVVEQYF.

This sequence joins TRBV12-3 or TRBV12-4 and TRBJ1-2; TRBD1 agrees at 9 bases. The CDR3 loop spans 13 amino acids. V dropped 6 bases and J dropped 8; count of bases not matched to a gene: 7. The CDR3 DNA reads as TGTGCCAGCAGAACAGGGGGCTCCCTAGGCTACACCTTC. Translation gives CASRTGGSLGYTF.

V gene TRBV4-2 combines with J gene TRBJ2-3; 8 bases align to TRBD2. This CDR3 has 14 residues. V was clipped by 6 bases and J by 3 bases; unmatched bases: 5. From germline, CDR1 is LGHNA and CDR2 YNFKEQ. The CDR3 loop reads CASSPGGTTDTQYF. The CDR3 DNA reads TGTGCCAGCAGTCCGGGGGGGACGACAGATACGCAGTATTTT.

The chain's CDR3 is CASSQAFDRRNEKLFF. The DNA for the CDR3 is TGCGCCAGCAGCCAAGCGTTTGACAGGCGCAATGAAAAACTGTTTTTT. V usage is TRBV4-1 and J usage is TRBJ1-4, with a weak D call TRBD1 (6 bases). Deletions cut 1 base from V and 5 bases from J, with 14 bases between. This CDR3 is built from 16 residues. Germline V gives CDR1 MGHRA, CDR2 YSYEKL.

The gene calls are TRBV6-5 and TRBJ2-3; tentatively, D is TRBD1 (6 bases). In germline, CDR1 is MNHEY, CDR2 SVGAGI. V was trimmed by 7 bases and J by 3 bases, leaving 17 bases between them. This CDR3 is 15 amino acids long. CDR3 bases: TGTGCCAGCATCCCAGGGGTTTTTCGTACAGATACGCAGTATTTT. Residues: CASIPGVFRTDTQYF.

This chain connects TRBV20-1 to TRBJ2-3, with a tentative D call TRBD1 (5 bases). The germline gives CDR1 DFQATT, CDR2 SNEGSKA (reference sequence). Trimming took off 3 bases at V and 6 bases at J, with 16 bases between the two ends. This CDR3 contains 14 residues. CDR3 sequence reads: CSASPAGWSDTQYF. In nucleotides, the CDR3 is TGCAGTGCTAGTCCGGCAGGGTGGTCGGATACGCAGTATTTT.

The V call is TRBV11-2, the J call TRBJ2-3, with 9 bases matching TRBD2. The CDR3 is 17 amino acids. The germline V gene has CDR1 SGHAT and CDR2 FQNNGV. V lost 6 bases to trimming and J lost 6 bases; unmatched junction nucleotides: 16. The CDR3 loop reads CASRFLTSGPWEDTQYF. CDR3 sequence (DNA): TGTGCCAGCAGGTTCCTTACTAGCGGGCCATGGGAGGATACGCAGTATTTT.

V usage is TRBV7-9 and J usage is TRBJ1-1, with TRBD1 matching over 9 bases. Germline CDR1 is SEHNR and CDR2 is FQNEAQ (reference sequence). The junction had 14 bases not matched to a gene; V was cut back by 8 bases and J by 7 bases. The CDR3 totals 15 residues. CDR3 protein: CASGATGTGLIEAFF. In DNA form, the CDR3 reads TGTGCCAGCGGAGCGACCGGGACAGGGCTTATTGAAGCTTTCTTT.

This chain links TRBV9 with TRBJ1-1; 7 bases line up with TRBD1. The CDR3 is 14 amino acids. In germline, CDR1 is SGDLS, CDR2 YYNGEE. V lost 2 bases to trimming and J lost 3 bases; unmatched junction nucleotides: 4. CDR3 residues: CASSVSGGYTEAFF. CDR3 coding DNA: TGTGCCAGCAGCGTCTCAGGGGGGTACACTGAAGCTTTCTTT.

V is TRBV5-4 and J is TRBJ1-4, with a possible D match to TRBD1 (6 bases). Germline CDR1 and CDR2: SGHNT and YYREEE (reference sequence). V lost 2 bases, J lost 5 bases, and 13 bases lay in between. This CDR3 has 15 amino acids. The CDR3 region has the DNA TGTGCCAGCAGCTTAACCGGACAGACAAATGAAAAACTGTTTTTT. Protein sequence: CASSLTGQTNEKLFF.

The CDR3 is CASSLIQILIQGAPHNEQFF. CDR3 bases: TGCGCCAGCAGTCTGATCCAAATTCTAATACAGGGGGCCCCCCACAATGAGCAGTTCTTC. The V and J genes are TRBV23-1 and TRBJ2-1; 9 nucleotides line up with TRBD1. Being an ORF, TRBV23-1 has a function that is uncertain. CDR3 size: 20 residues. Losses at the gene ends were 4 bases for V and 5 bases for J; bases not matched to a gene: 21.

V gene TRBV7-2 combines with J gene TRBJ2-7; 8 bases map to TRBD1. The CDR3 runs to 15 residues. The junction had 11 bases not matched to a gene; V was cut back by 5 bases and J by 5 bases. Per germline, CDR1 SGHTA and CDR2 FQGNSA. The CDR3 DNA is TGTGCCAGCAGCCCGAGACAGGGGACGGGTCACGAGCAGTACTTC. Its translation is CASSPRQGTGHEQYF.

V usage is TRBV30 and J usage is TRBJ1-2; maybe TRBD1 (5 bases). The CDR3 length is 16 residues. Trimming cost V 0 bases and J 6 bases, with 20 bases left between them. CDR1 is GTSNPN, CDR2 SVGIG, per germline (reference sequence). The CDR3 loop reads CAWSVSPGGGLDGYTF. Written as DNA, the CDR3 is TGTGCCTGGAGTGTAAGTCCCGGGGGAGGGCTCGATGGCTACACCTTC.

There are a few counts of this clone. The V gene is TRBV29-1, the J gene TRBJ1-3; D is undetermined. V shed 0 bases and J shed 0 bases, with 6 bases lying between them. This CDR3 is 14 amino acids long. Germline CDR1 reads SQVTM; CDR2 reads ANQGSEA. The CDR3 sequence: CSVEDSYSGNTIYF. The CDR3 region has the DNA TGCAGCGTTGAAGACAGTTACTCTGGAAACACCATATATTTT.

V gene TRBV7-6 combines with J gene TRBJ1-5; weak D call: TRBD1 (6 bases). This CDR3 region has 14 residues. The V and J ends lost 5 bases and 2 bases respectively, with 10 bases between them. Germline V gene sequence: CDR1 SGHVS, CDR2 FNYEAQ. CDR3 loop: CASSPGQRNQPQHF. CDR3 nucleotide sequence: TGTGCCAGCAGCCCGGGACAACGCAATCAGCCCCAGCATTTT.